This T cell receptor (beta chain) was sequenced in a study of OX40 agonist ivuxolimab in advanced cancers. Study details: Ivuxolimab, which is an agonistic anti-OX40 (CD134) antibody, was administered to the patients. Partial responses occurred in Three dose-escalation patients, one with hepatocellular carcinoma and two with cutaneous melanoma.

Trimming took 0 bases from V and 3 from J, leaving 20 bases between them. CDR1 is LGHNA and CDR2 is YSLEER in the germline V gene. The CDR3 totals 18 residues. The protocol was immunoSEQ multiplex PCR, while the TCRdb copy is restricted to in-frame clones and leaves out a portion. Of approximately 87,000 clones in the sample, approximately 92% were seen once. Sampled blood was obtained at baseline, cycle 4 day 1, and cycle 7 day 1. The source material was CD4+ or CD8+ T cells sorted from blood, sampled in a trial of the OX40 agonist ivuxolimab. The V call is TRBV4-3, the J call TRBJ1-1, with D perhaps matching TRBD1 (6 bases). The sequence was collected from an adult with an advanced solid tumor such as melanoma, head and neck, liver or kidney cancer. CDR3: CASSQDGGAGDGDTEAFF. In DNA, the CDR3 is TGCGCCAGCAGCCAAGATGGTGGGGCAGGGGATGGGGACACTGAAGCTTTCTTT.